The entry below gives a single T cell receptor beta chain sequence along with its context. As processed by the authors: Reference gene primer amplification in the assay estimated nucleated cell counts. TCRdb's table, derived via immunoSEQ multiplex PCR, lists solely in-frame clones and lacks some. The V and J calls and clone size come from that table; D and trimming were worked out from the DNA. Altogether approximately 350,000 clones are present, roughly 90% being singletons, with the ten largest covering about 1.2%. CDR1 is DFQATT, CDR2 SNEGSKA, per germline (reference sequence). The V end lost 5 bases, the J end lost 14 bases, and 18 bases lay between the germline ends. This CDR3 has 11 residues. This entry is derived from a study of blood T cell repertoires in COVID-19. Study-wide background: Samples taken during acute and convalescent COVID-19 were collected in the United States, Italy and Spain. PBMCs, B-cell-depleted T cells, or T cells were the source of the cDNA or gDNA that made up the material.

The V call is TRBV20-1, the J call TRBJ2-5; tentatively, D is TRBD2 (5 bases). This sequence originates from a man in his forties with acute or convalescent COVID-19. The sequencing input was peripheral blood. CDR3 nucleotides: TGCAGTGCTCGGACTGGACTCCTCCTTTACTTC. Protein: CSARTGLLLYF.